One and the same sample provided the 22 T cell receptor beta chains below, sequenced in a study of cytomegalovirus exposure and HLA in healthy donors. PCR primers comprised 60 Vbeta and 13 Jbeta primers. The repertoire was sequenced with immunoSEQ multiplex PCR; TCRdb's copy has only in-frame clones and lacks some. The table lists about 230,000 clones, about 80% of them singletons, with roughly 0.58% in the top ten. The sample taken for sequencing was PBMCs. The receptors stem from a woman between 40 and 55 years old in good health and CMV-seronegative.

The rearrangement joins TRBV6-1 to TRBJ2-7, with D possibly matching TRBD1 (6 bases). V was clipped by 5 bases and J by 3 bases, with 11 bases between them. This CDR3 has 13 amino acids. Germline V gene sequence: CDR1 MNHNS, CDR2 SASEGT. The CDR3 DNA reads TGTGCCAGCAGTCCAGGACAGCTCTACGAGCAGTACTTC. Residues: CASSPGQLYEQYF.

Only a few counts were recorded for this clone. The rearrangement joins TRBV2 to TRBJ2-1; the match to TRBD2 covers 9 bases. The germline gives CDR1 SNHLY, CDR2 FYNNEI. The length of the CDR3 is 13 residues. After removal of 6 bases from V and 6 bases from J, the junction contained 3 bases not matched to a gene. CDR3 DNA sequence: TGTGCCAGCAGGGCTAGCGGGGTCAATGAGCAGTTCTTC. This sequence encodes CASRASGVNEQFF.

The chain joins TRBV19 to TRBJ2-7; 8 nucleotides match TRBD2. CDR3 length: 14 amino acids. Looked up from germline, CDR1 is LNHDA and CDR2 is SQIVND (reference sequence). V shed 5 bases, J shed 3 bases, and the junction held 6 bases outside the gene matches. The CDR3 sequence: CASSLGAGDYEQYF. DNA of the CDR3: TGTGCCAGTAGTCTCGGAGCGGGGGACTACGAGCAGTACTTC.

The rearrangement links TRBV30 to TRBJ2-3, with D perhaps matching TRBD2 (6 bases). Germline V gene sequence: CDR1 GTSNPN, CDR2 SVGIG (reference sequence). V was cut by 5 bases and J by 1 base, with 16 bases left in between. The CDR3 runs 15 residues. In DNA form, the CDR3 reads TGTGCCTGGGGTCCTAGGGACTTACGCACAGATACGCAGTATTTT. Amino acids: CAWGPRDLRTDTQYF.

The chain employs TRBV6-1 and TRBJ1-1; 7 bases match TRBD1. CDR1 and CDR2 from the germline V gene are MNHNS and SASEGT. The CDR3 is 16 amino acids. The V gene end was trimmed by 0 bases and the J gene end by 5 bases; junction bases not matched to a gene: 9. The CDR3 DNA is TGTGCCAGCAGTGAAGCCAGAAGGGGGCTGAGGACTGAAGCTTTCTTT. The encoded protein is CASSEARRGLRTEAFF.

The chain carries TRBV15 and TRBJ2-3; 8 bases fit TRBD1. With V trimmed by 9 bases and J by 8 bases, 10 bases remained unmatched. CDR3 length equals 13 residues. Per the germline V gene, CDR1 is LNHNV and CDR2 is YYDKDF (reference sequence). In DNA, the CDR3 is TGTGCCACGACGCAGGGGGCTTCCGGTACGCAGTATTTT. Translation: CATTQGASGTQYF.

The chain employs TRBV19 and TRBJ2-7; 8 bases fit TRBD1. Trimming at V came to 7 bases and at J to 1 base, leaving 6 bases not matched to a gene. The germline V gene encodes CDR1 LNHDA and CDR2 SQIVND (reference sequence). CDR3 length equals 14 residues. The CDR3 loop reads CASTLGTGSYEQYF. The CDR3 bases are TGTGCCAGTACCCTCGGGACAGGATCCTACGAGCAGTACTTC.

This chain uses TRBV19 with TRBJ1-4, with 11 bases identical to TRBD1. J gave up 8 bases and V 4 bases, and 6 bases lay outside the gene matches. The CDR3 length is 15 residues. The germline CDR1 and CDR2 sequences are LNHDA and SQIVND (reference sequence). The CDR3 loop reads CASSTGTGGDEKLFF. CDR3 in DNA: TGTGCCAGTAGTACCGGGACAGGGGGGGACGAAAAACTGTTTTTT.

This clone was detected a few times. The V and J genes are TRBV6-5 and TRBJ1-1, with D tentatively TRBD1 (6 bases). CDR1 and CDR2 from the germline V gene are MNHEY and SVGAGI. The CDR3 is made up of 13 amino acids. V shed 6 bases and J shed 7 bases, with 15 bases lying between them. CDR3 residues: CASRGMDSFEAFF. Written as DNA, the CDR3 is TGTGCCAGCAGGGGAATGGACAGCTTTGAAGCTTTCTTT.

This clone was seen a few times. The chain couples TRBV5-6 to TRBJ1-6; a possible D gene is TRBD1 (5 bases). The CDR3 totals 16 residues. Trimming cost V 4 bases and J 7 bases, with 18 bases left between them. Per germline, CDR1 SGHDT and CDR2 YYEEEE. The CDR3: CASSAPRGTGNSPLHF. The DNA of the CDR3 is TGTGCCAGCAGCGCGCCGAGAGGAACAGGCAATTCACCCCTCCACTTT.

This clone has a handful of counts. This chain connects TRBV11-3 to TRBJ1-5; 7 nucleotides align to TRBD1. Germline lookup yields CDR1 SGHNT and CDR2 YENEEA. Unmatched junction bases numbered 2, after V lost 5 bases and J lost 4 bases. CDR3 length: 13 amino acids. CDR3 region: CASSQQGNQPQHF. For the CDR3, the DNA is TGTGCCAGCAGCCAACAGGGGAATCAGCCCCAGCATTTT.

The CDR3 reads CAWSVSYEQYF. The CDR3 DNA is TGTGCCTGGTCTGTTAGTTACGAGCAGTACTTC. The chain uses TRBV30 and TRBJ2-7; D is unresolved. Trimming shortened V by 5 bases and J by 4 bases, and 9 bases separated the two germline ends. Germline CDR1 reads GTSNPN; CDR2 reads SVGIG (reference sequence). The CDR3 extends over 11 amino acids.

The CDR3 DNA is TGTGCCAGCAGCTCAGGACAGGCGGTAAAGGGCTACACCTTC. Its translation: CASSSGQAVKGYTF. This chain uses TRBV7-9 with TRBJ1-2; 7 nucleotides line up with TRBD1. V shed 4 bases, J shed 8 bases, and the junction held 10 bases outside the gene matches. The CDR3 spans 14 residues. Looked up from germline, CDR1 is SEHNR and CDR2 is FQNEAQ (reference sequence).

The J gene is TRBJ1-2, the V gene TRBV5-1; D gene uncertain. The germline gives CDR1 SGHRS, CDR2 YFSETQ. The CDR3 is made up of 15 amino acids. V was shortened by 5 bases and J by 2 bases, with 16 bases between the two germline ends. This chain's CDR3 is CASSPVGGSNYGYTF. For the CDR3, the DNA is TGCGCCAGCAGTCCCGTTGGCGGGTCGAACTATGGCTACACCTTC. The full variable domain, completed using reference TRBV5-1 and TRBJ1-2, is KAGVTQTPRYLIKTRGQQVTLSCSPISGHRSVSWYQQTPGQGLQFLFEYFSETQRNKGNFPGRFSGRQFSNSRSEMNVSTLELGDSALYLCASSPVGGSNYGYTFGSGTRLTVV.

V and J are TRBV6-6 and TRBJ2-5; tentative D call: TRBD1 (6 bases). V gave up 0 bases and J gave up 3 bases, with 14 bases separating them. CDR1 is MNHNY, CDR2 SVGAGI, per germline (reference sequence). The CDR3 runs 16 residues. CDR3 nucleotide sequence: TGTGCCAGCAGTTACTCTAACTCCGGGACAAAAGAGACCCAGTACTTC. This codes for CASSYSNSGTKETQYF.

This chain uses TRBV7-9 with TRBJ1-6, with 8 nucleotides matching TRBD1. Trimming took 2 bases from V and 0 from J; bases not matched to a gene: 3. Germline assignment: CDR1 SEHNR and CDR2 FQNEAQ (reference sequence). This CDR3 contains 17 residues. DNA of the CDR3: TGTGCCAGCAGCTTATGGACAGGGAGCTCCTATAATTCACCCCTCCACTTT. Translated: CASSLWTGSSYNSPLHF.

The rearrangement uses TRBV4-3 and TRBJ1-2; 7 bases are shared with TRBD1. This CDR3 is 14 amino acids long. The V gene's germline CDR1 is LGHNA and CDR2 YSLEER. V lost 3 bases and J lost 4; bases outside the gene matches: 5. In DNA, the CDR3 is TGCGCCAGCAGCCAGGAGACAGGGACCTATGGCTACACCTTC. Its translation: CASSQETGTYGYTF.

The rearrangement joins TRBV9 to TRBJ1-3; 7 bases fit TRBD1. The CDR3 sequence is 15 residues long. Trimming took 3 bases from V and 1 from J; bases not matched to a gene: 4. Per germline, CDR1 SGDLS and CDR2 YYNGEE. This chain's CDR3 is CASSEQGTSGNTIYF. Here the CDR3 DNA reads TGTGCCAGCAGCGAACAGGGGACGTCTGGAAACACCATATATTTT. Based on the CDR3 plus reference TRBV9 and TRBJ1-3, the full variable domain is DSGVTQTPKHLITATGQRVTLRCSPRSGDLSVYWYQQSLDQGLQFLIQYYNGEERAKGNILERFSAQQFPDLHSELNLSSLELGDSALYFCASSEQGTSGNTIYFGEGSWLTVV.

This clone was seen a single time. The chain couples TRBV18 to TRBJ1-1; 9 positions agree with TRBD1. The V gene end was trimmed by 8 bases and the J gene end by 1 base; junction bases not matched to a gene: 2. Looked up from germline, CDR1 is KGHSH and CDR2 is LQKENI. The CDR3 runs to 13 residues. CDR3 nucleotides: TGTGCCAGCCTGGGACAGGGGAACACTGAAGCTTTCTTT. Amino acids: CASLGQGNTEAFF.

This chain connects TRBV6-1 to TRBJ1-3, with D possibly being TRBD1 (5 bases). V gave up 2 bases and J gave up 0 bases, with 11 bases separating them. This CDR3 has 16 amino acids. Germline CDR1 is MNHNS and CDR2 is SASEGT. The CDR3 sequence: CASSERQPSSGNTIYF. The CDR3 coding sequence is TGTGCCAGCAGTGAAAGACAGCCCAGCTCTGGAAACACCATATATTTT.

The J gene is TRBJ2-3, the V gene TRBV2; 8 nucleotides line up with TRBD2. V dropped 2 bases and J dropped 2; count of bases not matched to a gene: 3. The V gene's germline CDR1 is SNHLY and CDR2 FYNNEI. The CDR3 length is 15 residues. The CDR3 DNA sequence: TGTGCCAGCAGTGAAACAGCGGGGGCCACAGATACGCAGTATTTT. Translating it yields CASSETAGATDTQYF.

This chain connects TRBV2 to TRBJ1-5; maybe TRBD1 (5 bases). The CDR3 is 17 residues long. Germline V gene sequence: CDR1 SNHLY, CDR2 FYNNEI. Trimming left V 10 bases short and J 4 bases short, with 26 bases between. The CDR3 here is CATRQPGLKDLNQPQHF. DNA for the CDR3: TGTGCCACCCGTCAACCGGGACTCAAAGATCTAAATCAGCCCCAGCATTTT.